This T cell receptor (beta chain) was captured in a study of CD8+ T cells in alopecia areata. RNA extraction was followed by reverse transcription into cDNA, which acted as the sequencing template. Sequencing used immunoSEQ multiplex PCR; TCRdb keeps in-frame clones, though not all of them. The sample shows some 210,000 clones, approximately 70% of them seen only once. Germline lookup yields CDR1 LGHNA and CDR2 YNFKEQ. The CDR3 is 16 residues long. V dropped 0 bases and J dropped 0; count of bases not matched to a gene: 0. This sample's treatment: oral pan-JAK inhibitor, 5-10 mg twice daily. The sorting of PBMCs gave CD4+ and CD8+ T cells.

This chain uses TRBV4-2 with TRBJ2-2; TRBD1 matches 8 bases. The material sequenced was CD4+ T cells sorted from blood, taken around week 44, from a patient treated with tofacitinib. The TCR comes from a human donor with alopecia areata. CDR3 loop: CASSQEQGANTGELFF. The CDR3 DNA reads as TGTGCCAGCAGCCAAGAACAGGGGGCGAACACCGGGGAGCTGTTTTTT.